These T cell receptor beta chains were read from a single sample in a study of blood T cell repertoires in COVID-19. Using immunoSEQ multiplex PCR, the repertoire was profiled, and TCRdb retains in-frame clones only, with some absent. The sample yields approximately 250,000 clones, 80% to 95% seen once. The sample taken for sequencing was peripheral blood. These TCRs come from a man aged 30 to 39 with COVID-19, enrolled during active disease. CDR3s include the opening cysteine and the closing phenylalanine or tryptophan. Fields, in order: J gene, V gene, clone size, D gene, CDR3 DNA, CDR3 protein. A D gene is named only where the DNA matches it firmly. Expanded clones get a size class; other rows say once, few or many, or leave the size out.

TRBJ2-1 | TRBV4-1 | NA | TRBD2 | TGCGCCAGCAGCCAATCTCCGGGACTAGCGTTCAATGAGCAGTTCTTC | CASSQSPGLAFNEQFF
TRBJ2-1 | TRBV19 | once | TRBD2 | TGTGCCAGTCGACCTCATGCGGGGGGGACCAATGAGCAGTTCTTC | CASRPHAGGTNEQFF
TRBJ1-3 | TRBV3-1/TRBV3-2 | once | NA | TGTGCCAGCAGCCAATGGGAGAATAGGGATTTAACTGGAAACACCATATATTTT | CASSQWENRDLTGNTIYF
TRBJ2-5 | TRBV5-6 | NA | TRBD1 | TGTGCCAGCAGCTTTGTTTCAGGGGGAGAGACCCAGTACTTC | CASSFVSGGETQYF
TRBJ1-2 | TRBV10-3 | NA | NA | TGTGCCATCAGTGAGACAGACAATGGACAGAATGGCTACACCTTC | CAISETDNGQNGYTF
TRBJ1-2 | TRBV19 | NA | TRBD1 | TGTGCCAGTAGTCTTCGACAGGGCGGTGGCTACACCTTC | CASSLRQGGGYTF
TRBJ1-1 | TRBV9 | NA | TRBD1 | TGTGCCAGCAGCGTAGCCCGACAGGGGATGAACACTGAAGCTTTCTTT | CASSVARQGMNTEAFF
TRBJ2-3 | TRBV29-1 | NA | TRBD2 | TGCAGCGTCCTAGCTCGCGGGGGGTCAGATACGCAGTATTTT | CSVLARGGSDTQYF
TRBJ1-6 | TRBV19 | NA | TRBD1 | TGTGCCAGTAATCAGGGGGACTATAATTCACCCCTCCACTTT | CASNQGDYNSPLHF
TRBJ1-6 | TRBV30 | NA | NA | TGTGCCTGGAGGACGGGAGGGTCCTATAATTCACCCCTCCACTTT | CAWRTGGSYNSPLHF
TRBJ2-7 | TRBV6-5 | NA | TRBD1 | TGTGCCAGCAGTAATGACAGGGGGGTTTACGAGCAGTACTTC | CASSNDRGVYEQYF
TRBJ1-1 | TRBV7-9 | NA | NA | TGTGCCAGCAGGTCGGAAGGGGAAACCTTGGGCACTGAAGCTTTCTTT | CASRSEGETLGTEAFF
TRBJ2-5 | TRBV25-1 | once | TRBD2 | TGTGCCAGCAGTGACGGGGGGGCCTACCTAAGGGACCAGTACTTC | CASSDGGAYLRDQYF
TRBJ2-7 | TRBV19 | NA | NA | TGTGCCAGTAGTATCAGGACTGAATCCGGCGAGCAGTACTTC | CASSIRTESGEQYF
TRBJ1-1 | TRBV5-6 | NA | NA | TGTGCCAGCAGCGCCTCAGGGGCGAGGTTCGCTGAAGCTTTCTTT | CASSASGARFAEAFF
TRBJ2-7 | TRBV9 | NA | TRBD1 | TGTGCCAGCAGCCCGACAGGGAGCTCCTACGAGCAGTACTTC | CASSPTGSSYEQYF
TRBJ1-2 | TRBV7-3 | NA | NA | TGTGCCAGCAGCTTACTAGGCCGGTTATCGGCTAACTATGGCTACACCTTC | CASSLLGRLSANYGYTF
TRBJ2-7 | TRBV6-5 | NA | TRBD1 | TGTGCCAGCAGCAAAAGACAGGGGGGGACCTACGAGCAGTACTTC | CASSKRQGGTYEQYF
TRBJ2-1 | TRBV19 | NA | NA | TGTGCCAGTAGGGTGGGCAGGGAATACTACAATGAGCAGTTCTTC | CASRVGREYYNEQFF
TRBJ1-4 | TRBV6-5 | NA | NA | TGTGCCAGCAGTTACTCGGTCGGGAGGACTAATGAAAAACTGTTTTTT | CASSYSVGRTNEKLFF
TRBJ2-1 | TRBV5-1 | NA | TRBD2 | TGCGCCAGCAGCTTGGCCGCTAGCGGGGGGTATAATGAGCAGTTCTTC | CASSLAASGGYNEQFF
TRBJ2-5 | TRBV2 | NA | TRBD2 | TGTGCCAGCAGGAAGGAGCGGGGGGGCCCAGAGACCCAGTACTTC | CASRKERGGPETQYF
TRBJ1-2 | TRBV5-1 | NA | NA | TGCGCCAGCAGCTTGGCAGGGAACGATTTAACTAACTATGGCTACACCTTC | CASSLAGNDLTNYGYTF
TRBJ1-1 | TRBV2 | NA | NA | TGTGCCAGCAGTGACAGGGACACTGAAGCTTTCTTT | CASSDRDTEAFF
TRBJ2-1 | TRBV27 | NA | TRBD2 | TGTGCCAGCAGTTTGGCCAGCGGGGGATACAATGAGCAGTTCTTC | CASSLASGGYNEQFF
TRBJ2-7 | TRBV11-3 | NA | TRBD2 | TGTGCCAGCAGCCCCGAGATGGCGGGGGGGCCCTCGGAGCAGTACTTC | CASSPEMAGGPSEQYF
TRBJ2-7 | TRBV6-6 | NA | TRBD1 | TGTGCCAGCAGGCCGGGACAGAACTCCTACGAGCAGTACTTC | CASRPGQNSYEQYF
TRBJ2-3 | TRBV19 | NA | TRBD1 | TGTGCCAGTGGACAGGGGGGTGCAGATACGCAGTATTTT | CASGQGGADTQYF
TRBJ1-2 | TRBV19 | NA | TRBD1 | TGTGCCAGTAGCCCTTCGACAGGGCATGGCTACACCTTC | CASSPSTGHGYTF
TRBJ1-2 | TRBV5-4 | NA | NA | TGTGCCAGCAGCAGCAGGGAGGGCTATGGCTACACCTTC | CASSSREGYGYTF
TRBJ1-6 | TRBV25-1 | NA | TRBD1 | TGTGCCAGCAGTGAATACCGCAGGGGGAATTCACCCCTCCACTTT | CASSEYRRGNSPLHF
TRBJ2-1 | TRBV25-1 | NA | TRBD1 | TGTGCCAGCAGTGTTCAGGGGGTCAATGAGCAGTTCTTC | CASSVQGVNEQFF
TRBJ1-3 | TRBV18 | NA | NA | TGTGCCAGCTCACCCCCGGGGAGCTCTGGAAACACCATATATTTT | CASSPPGSSGNTIYF
TRBJ2-3 | TRBV9 | NA | NA | TGTGCCAGCAGCTCCAGTGGAGCTAGCACAGATACGCAGTATTTT | CASSSSGASTDTQYF
TRBJ2-3 | TRBV5-1 | NA | NA | TGCGCCAGCAGCTTAATAACAGGGTCAGGGGATACGCAGTATTTT | CASSLITGSGDTQYF
TRBJ1-2 | TRBV5-6 | NA | NA | TGTGCCAGCAGCTACGACAGGTCCTATGGCTACACCTTC | CASSYDRSYGYTF
TRBJ2-2 | TRBV12-3/TRBV12-4 | NA | NA | TGTGCCAGCACTCTGAGTGAGTCCGGGGAGCTGTTTTTT | CASTLSESGELFF
TRBJ1-3 | TRBV7-2 | NA | NA | TGTGCCAGCAGCTTAGTAGGGGGCTCTGGAAACACCATATATTTT | CASSLVGGSGNTIYF
TRBJ1-5 | TRBV18 | NA | NA | TGTGCCAGCTCACAGAACAACAATCAGCCCCAGCATTTT | CASSQNNNQPQHF
TRBJ2-5 | TRBV3-1/TRBV3-2 | NA | TRBD2 | TGTGCCAGCAGCCAAGAGCTAGCGGGGGTAAAAGAGACCCAGTACTTC | CASSQELAGVKETQYF
TRBJ1-1 | TRBV29-1 | once | NA | TGCAGCGTCAACGGACAGTACACTGAAGCTTTCTTT | CSVNGQYTEAFF
TRBJ2-3 | TRBV24-1 | NA | TRBD1 | TGTGCCACCAGTGAGGCGACAGGGGGGACAGATACGCAGTATTTT | CATSEATGGTDTQYF
TRBJ2-1 | TRBV2 | NA | NA | TGTGCCAGCAGTGAATGGAGATCTGACTACAATGAGCAGTTCTTC | CASSEWRSDYNEQFF
TRBJ1-1 | TRBV5-1 | once | NA | TGCGCCAGCAGTACCGGGACGGGGGGTACTGAAGCTTTCTTT | CASSTGTGGTEAFF
TRBJ2-4 | TRBV7-2 | NA | TRBD2 | TGTGCCAGCAGCTCCCGGACTAGGGAAAACATTCAGTACTTC | CASSSRTRENIQYF
TRBJ1-3 | TRBV6-6 | NA | NA | TGTGCCAGCTGCTCGGACATCTCTGGAAACACCATATATTTT | CASCSDISGNTIYF
TRBJ1-2 | TRBV6-5 | NA | TRBD1 | TGTGCCAGCAGTTACGGGGGACAGATCTATGGCTACACCTTC | CASSYGGQIYGYTF
TRBJ1-3 | TRBV5-1 | NA | TRBD1 | TGCGCCAGCAGCTTGGGGCCAGGGGGTGCGATCTCTGGAAACACCATATATTTT | CASSLGPGGAISGNTIYF
TRBJ1-3 | TRBV12-3/TRBV12-4 | NA | NA | TGTGCCAGCAGACCAGGTTCCAACACCATATATTTT | CASRPGSNTIYF
TRBJ1-3 | TRBV7-3 | once | NA | TGTGCCAGCAGCCACGATCAAATCGGACACAGCTCTGGAAACACCATATATTTT | CASSHDQIGHSSGNTIYF